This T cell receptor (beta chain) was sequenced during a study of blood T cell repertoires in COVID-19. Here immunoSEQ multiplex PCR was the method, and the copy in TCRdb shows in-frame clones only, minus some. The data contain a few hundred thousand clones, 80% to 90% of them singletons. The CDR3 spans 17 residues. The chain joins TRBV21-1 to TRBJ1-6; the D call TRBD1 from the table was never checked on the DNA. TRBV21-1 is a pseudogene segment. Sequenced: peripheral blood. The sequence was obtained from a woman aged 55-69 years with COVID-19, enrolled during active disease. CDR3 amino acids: CASSKGTGSSYNSPLHF. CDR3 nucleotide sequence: TGTGCCAGCAGCAAAGGGACAGGGAGCTCCTATAATTCACCCCTCCACTTT.